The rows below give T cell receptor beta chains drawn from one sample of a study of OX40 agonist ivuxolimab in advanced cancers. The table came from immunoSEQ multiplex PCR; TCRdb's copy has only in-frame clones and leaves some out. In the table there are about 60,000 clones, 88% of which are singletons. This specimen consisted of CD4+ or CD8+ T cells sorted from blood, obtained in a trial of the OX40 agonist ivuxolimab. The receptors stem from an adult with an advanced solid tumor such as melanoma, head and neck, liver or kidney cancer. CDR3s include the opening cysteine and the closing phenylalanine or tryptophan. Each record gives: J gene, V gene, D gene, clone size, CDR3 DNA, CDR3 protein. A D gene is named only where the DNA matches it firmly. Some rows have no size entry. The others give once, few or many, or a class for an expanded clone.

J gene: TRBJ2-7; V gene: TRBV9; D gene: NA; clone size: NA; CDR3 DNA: TGTGCCAGCAGCGTAGTAAACGCCGGGGGCGAGCAGTACTTC; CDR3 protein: CASSVVNAGGEQYF
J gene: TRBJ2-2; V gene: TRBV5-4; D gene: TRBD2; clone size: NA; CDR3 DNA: TGTGCCAGCAGCAGGGGACTAGCGGACGGGGGGGCCGGGGAGCTGTTTTTT; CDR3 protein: CASSRGLADGGAGELFF
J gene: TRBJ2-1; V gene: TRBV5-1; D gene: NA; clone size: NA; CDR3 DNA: TGCGCCAGCAGCTTGGTCACGGGCGATGAGCAGTTCTTC; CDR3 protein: CASSLVTGDEQFF
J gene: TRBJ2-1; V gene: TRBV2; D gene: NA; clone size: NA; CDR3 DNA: TGTGCCAGCAAGAGAGCGAGGGAGTTCTTC; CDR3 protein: CASKRAREFF
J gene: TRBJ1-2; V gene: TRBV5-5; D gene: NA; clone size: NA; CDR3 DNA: TGTGCCAGCAAACTGGGACTTACCGGCACCCGAGACTATGGCTACACCTTC; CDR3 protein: CASKLGLTGTRDYGYTF
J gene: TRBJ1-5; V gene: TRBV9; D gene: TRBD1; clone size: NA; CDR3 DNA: TGTGCCAGCAGCGTAGTAATAACCGGGACAGGAGTCAAACCCCAGCATTTT; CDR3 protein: CASSVVITGTGVKPQHF
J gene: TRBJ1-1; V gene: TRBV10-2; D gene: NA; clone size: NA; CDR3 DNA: TGCGCCAGCATTCGGAGATTCGAGGTGAACACTGAAGCTTTCTTT; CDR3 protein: CASIRRFEVNTEAFF
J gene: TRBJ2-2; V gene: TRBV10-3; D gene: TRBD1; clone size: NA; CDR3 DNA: TGTGCCATTTGGACCGGGACAGGGTCCTCCGGGGAGCTGTTTTTT; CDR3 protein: CAIWTGTGSSGELFF
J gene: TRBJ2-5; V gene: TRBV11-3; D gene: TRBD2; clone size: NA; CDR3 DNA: TGTGCCAGCAGCTTAGGATCTAGCGGGAGGGGTCGGGAGACCCAGTACTTC; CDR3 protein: CASSLGSSGRGRETQYF
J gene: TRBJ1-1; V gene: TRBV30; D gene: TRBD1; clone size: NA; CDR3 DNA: TGTGCCTGGGACAGGGAGGCTTTCTTT; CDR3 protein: CAWDREAFF
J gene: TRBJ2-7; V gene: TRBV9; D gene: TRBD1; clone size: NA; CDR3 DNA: TGTGCCAGCAGCCGTAGCTGGGGACAGAGAAGCCACGAGCAGTACTTC; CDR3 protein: CASSRSWGQRSHEQYF
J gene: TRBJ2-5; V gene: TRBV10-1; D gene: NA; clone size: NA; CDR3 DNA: TGCGCCAGCAGCGACCCGTTCGCGGAGACCCAGTACTTC; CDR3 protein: CASSDPFAETQYF
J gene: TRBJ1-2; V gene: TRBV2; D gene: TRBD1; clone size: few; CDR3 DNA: TGTGCCAGCAGAAGCCAACAGGGGAGGTATGGCTACACCTTC; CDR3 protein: CASRSQQGRYGYTF
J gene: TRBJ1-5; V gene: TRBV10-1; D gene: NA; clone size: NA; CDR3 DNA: TGCGCCAGCAGTGAGAAGGGACAATTCAATCAGCCCCAGCATTTT; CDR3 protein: CASSEKGQFNQPQHF
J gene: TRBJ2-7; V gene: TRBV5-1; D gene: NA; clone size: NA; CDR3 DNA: TGCGCCAGCAGCTTGGGCGGGCCAACCCCCGAGCAGTACTTC; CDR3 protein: CASSLGGPTPEQYF
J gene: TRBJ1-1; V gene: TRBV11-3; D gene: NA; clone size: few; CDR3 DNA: TGTGCCAGCAGCTTAGGGGGGGGACGGACTGAAGCTTTCTTT; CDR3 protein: CASSLGGGRTEAFF
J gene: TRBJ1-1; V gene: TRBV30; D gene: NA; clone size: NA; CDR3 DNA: TGTGCCTGGAGTGCCACGAGGGGGGGCACTGAAGCTTTCTTT; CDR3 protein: CAWSATRGGTEAFF
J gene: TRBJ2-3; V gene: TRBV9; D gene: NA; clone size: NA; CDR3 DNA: TGTGCCAGCTCGTGGCGGACTAGCACAGATACGCAGTATTTT; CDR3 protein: CASSWRTSTDTQYF
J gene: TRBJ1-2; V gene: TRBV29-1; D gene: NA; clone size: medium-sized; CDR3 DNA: TGCAGCGTGAGCGAGGGCTACACCTTC; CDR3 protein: CSVSEGYTF
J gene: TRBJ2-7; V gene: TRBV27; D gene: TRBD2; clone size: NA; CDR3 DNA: TGTGCCAGCAGTTTATCTGGGACTAGCGGGAGAATCTCAGCCCGAGCCTACTACGAGCAGTACTTC; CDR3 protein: CASSLSGTSGRISARAYYEQYF
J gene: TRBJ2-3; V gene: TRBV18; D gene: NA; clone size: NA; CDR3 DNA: TGTGCCAGCTCACCACCGGCATTAAGAGATACGCAGTATTTT; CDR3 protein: CASSPPALRDTQYF
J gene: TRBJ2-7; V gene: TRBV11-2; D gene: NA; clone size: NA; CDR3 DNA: TGTGCCAGCAGCTTAGACTGGATAGGGCACGAGCAGTACTTC; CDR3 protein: CASSLDWIGHEQYF
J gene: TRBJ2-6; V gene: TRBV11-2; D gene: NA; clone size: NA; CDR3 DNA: TGTGCCAGCAGCTTAACGCGGGAAGGGCCGTCAGGGGCCAACGTCCTGACTTTC; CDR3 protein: CASSLTREGPSGANVLTF
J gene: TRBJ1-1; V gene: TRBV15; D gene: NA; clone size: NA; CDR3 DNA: TGTGCCACCAGCAGAGACCTAAAGATGAACACTGAAGCTTTCTTT; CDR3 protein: CATSRDLKMNTEAFF
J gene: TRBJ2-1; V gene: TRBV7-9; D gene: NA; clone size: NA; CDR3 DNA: TGTGCCAGCAGCTTAGCGACCATACTGTCGGATGAGCAGTTCTTC; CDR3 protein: CASSLATILSDEQFF
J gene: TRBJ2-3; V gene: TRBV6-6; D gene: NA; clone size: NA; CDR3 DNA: TGTGCCAGCAGACCCGGTCGTTCTTTCCCAGATACGCAGTATTTT; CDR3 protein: CASRPGRSFPDTQYF
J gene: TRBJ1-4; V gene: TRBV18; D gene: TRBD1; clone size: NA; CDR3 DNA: TGTGCCAGCTCACCACCGACCGGACAGGGCCAGAATGAAAAACTGTTTTTT; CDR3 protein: CASSPPTGQGQNEKLFF
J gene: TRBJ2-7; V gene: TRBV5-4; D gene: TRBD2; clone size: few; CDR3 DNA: TGTGCCAGCAGCATCGGGACTAGCGGCTTGGGAGAGCAGTACTTC; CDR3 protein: CASSIGTSGLGEQYF
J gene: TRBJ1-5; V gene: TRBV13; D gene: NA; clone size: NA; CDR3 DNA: TGTGCCAGCAGTCTATGGGGACAGCCCCAGCATTTT; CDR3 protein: CASSLWGQPQHF
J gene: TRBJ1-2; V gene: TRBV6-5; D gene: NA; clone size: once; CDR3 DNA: TGTGCCAGCACTGACAGTACTAACTATGGCTACACCTTC; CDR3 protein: CASTDSTNYGYTF
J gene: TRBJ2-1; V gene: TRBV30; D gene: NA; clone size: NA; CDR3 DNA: TGTGCCTGGAGGAAAGGATTCCCCTACAATGAGCAGTTCTTC; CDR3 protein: CAWRKGFPYNEQFF
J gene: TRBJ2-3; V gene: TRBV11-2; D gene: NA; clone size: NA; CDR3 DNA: TGTGCCAGCAGCGTACGAGCGGACAGAACAGATACGCAGTATTTT; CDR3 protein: CASSVRADRTDTQYF
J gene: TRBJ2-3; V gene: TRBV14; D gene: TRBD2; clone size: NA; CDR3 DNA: TGTGCCAGCAGCCAATTTGCGGGAGTCGGCACAGATACGCAGTATTTT; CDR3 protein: CASSQFAGVGTDTQYF
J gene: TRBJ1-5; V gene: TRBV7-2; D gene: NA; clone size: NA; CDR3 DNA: TGTGCCAGCAGCTTATTCGGGGGCAGGACCAATCAGCCCCAGCATTTT; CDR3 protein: CASSLFGGRTNQPQHF
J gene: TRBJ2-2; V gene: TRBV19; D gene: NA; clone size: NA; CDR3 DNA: TGTGCCACTTCTCTCCCCGTGGGAGTGAGTTTGGGGGAGCTGTTTTTT; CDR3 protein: CATSLPVGVSLGELFF
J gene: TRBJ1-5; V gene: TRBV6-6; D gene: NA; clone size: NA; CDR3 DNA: TGTGCCAGCAGTTACGCGGCAGGGTCGGGTCAGCCCCAGCATTTT; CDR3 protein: CASSYAAGSGQPQHF
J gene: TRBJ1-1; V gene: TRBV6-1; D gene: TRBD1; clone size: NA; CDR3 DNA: TGTGCCAGCAGTGCCCGGGACAGGGGGCTCGGTGAAGCTTTCTTT; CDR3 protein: CASSARDRGLGEAFF
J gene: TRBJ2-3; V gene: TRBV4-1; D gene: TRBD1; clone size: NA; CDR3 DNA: TGCGCCAGCAGCGAACCGGGACAGGGTACAGATACGCAGTATTTT; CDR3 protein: CASSEPGQGTDTQYF
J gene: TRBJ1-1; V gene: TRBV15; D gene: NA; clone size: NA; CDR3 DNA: TGTGCCACCAGCAGTCTAGAGAAAAGGAACACTGAAGCTTTCTTT; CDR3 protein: CATSSLEKRNTEAFF
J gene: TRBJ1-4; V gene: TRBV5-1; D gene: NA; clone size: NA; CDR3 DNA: TGCGCCAGCAGCTTGGCCGGACAGAATGAAAAACTGTTTTTT; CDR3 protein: CASSLAGQNEKLFF
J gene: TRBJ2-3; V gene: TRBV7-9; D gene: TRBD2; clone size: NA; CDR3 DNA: TGTGCCAGCCGAACCGGGACTAGCTCCCATACGCAGTATTTT; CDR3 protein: CASRTGTSSHTQYF
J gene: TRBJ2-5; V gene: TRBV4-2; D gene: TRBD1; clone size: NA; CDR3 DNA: TGTGCCAGCAGCCAAGGCGAGTCCGGGACAGGGAGAGAGACCCAGTACTTC; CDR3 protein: CASSQGESGTGRETQYF
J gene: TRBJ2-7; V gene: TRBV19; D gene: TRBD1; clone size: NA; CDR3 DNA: TGTGCCAGTAGCACTCTCGTGGGGGACAGGGGTGACTACGAGCAGTACTTC; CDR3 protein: CASSTLVGDRGDYEQYF
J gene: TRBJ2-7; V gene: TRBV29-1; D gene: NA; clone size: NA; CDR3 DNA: TGCAGCGTTGAAAGGTCTGGGCTCAAAGCCGAGCAGTACTTC; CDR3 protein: CSVERSGLKAEQYF
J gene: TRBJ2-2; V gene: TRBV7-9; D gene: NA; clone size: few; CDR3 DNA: TGTGCCAGCAGCTTAGCCACCGGGGAGCTGTTTTTT; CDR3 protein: CASSLATGELFF
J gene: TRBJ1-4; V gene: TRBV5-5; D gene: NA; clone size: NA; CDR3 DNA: TGTGCCAGCAGCCCTTCAGGGGACGTTAATGAAAAACTGTTTTTT; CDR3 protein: CASSPSGDVNEKLFF
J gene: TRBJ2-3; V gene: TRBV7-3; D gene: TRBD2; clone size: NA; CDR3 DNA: TGTGCCAGCAGCTCCGCCCGGGGGGGAACAGATACGCAGTATTTT; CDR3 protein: CASSSARGGTDTQYF
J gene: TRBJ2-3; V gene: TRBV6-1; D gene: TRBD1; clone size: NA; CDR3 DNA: TGTGCCAGCAGGGACAGGGGAATAGATACGCAGTATTTT; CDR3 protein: CASRDRGIDTQYF
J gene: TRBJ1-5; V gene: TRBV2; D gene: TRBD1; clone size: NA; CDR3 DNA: TGTGCCAGCAGTCAGGACAGGGGGAATCAGCCCCAGCATTTT; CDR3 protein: CASSQDRGNQPQHF
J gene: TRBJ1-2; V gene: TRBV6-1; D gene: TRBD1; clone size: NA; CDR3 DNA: TGTGCCAGCAGTGCGATGACAGGGGGCGGAGGCTACACCTTC; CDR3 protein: CASSAMTGGGGYTF
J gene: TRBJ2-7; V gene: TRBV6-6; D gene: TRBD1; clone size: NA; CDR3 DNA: TGTGCCAGCAGCCTACAGGGGACCTACGAGCAGTACTTC; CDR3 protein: CASSLQGTYEQYF